A single sample gave rise to the 25 T cell receptor beta chains below, sequenced in a study of T cell repertoires in cytomegalovirus infection. TCRdb redid the calling of the reads with MiXCR, one entry per CDR3 protein. The sample holds 250,000 to 300,000 distinct CDR3 sequences, 22% seen once. Antigens for these TCRs are unknown. The input for sequencing was cultured PBMCs, taken from culture after CMV antigen stimulation. These receptors all come from a human donor in good health (CMV status not recorded). Some clones in this sample may be carry-over from other donors' samples.

The J gene is TRBJ1-6, the V gene TRBV19; the D is unclear. The CDR3 loop spans 16 amino acids. The V and J ends lost 3 bases and 0 bases respectively, with 9 bases between them. Germline CDR1 LNHDA, CDR2 SQIVND (reference sequence). CDR3 nucleotide sequence: TGTGCCAGTAGTATGGCGTGGAGCTCCTATAATTCACCCCTCCACTTT. It specifies CASSMAWSSYNSPLHF.

Many counts were recorded for this clonotype. The genes are TRBV7-2 and TRBJ2-3, with D possibly matching TRBD2 (6 bases). This CDR3 has 16 residues. CDR1 SGHTA and CDR2 FQGNSA come from the germline V gene. V shed 6 bases and J shed 2 bases, with 18 bases lying between them. CDR3 coding DNA: TGTGCCAGCAGTGCCTTGGGGGGAGGATTCACAGATACGCAGTATTTT. Residues: CASSALGGGFTDTQYF. The full variable domain, rest sourced from reference TRBV7-2 and TRBJ2-3, is GAGVSQSPSNKVTEKGKDVELRCDPISGHTALYWYRQSLGQGLEFLIYFQGNSAPDKSGLPSDRFSAERTGGSVSTLTIQRTQQEDSAVYLCASSALGGGFTDTQYFGPGTRLTVL.

In its sample, this clonotype was seen a few times. The chain joins TRBV2 to TRBJ1-2; possible D gene TRBD1, 6 bases. The CDR3 spans 17 residues. Germline V gives CDR1 SNHLY, CDR2 FYNNEI. V lost 0 bases and J 4 bases, leaving 18 bases between the germline ends. The CDR3 DNA reads as TGTGCCAGCAGTGAAGCGCTCTGGGGGGCGCGTATCTATGGCTACACCTTC. Translation gives CASSEALWGARIYGYTF.

This clonotype came up a few times. The chain joins TRBV19 to TRBJ2-5, with TRBD1 identical over 9 bases. The trim removed 5 bases at V and 4 bases at J, leaving 8 bases unmatched. Germline assignment: CDR1 LNHDA and CDR2 SQIVND (reference sequence). CDR3 size: 15 residues. The CDR3 spells CASSPEGTGLETQYF. The DNA of the CDR3 is TGTGCCAGTAGTCCAGAGGGGACAGGGTTAGAGACCCAGTACTTC.

This clonotype was counted at least ten times. This chain uses TRBV5-4 with TRBJ2-1; 16 nucleotides align to TRBD2. The CDR3 extends over 16 amino acids. The junction had 5 bases not matched to a gene; V was cut back by 3 bases and J by 8 bases. Germline-derived CDR1 and CDR2 are SGHNT and YYREEE (reference sequence). This chain's CDR3 is CASSSGTSGRGDEQFF. The CDR3 nucleotides read TGTGCCAGCAGCTCCGGGACTAGCGGGAGGGGTGATGAGCAGTTCTTC.

The V and J genes are TRBV29-1 and TRBJ1-2; 7 nucleotides align to TRBD1. The CDR3 loop spans 13 amino acids. V dropped 4 bases and J dropped 7; count of bases not matched to a gene: 9. Germline V gene sequence: CDR1 SQVTM, CDR2 ANQGSEA. The CDR3 DNA sequence: TGCAGCGTTGGACAGGGTAGTGTCGGTGGCTACACCTTC. This encodes CSVGQGSVGGYTF. Based on the CDR3 plus reference TRBV29-1 and TRBJ1-2, the full variable domain is SAVISQKPSRDICQRGTSLTIQCQVDSQVTMMFWYRQQPGQSLTLIATANQGSEATYESGFVIDKFPISRPNLTFSTLTVSNMSPEDSSIYLCSVGQGSVGGYTFGSGTRLTVV.

This clonotype was seen only a few times. The rearrangement uses TRBV4-3 and TRBJ2-3, with 7 positions matching TRBD1. The V and J ends lost 4 bases and 2 bases, in that order; junction bases with no gene match: 9. The CDR3 runs 16 residues. The germline gives CDR1 LGHNA, CDR2 YSLEER. Here the CDR3 reads CASSRVRGTPTDTQYF. The CDR3, as DNA: TGCGCCAGCAGCCGCGTCAGGGGGACCCCCACAGATACGCAGTATTTT.

This chain links TRBV6-2 or TRBV6-3 with TRBJ1-2, with no clear D. This CDR3 is built from 15 residues. Deletions cut 0 bases from V and 6 bases from J, with 14 bases between. CDR1 is MNHEY and CDR2 is SVGEGT in the germline V gene. The CDR3 DNA sequence: TGTGCCAGCAGTTACTCGATCAGCAGGAGAGATGGCTACACCTTC. It encodes CASSYSISRRDGYTF.

This clonotype was seen at least ten times. The V and J genes are TRBV7-2 and TRBJ1-2; D call uncertain. Trimming left V 1 base short and J 4 bases short, with 13 bases between. The CDR3 runs 15 residues. The germline V gene has CDR1 SGHTA and CDR2 FQGNSA. The CDR3 DNA sequence: TGTGCCAGCAGCTTAGATCGTCTCGCCATCTATGGCTACACCTTC. It specifies CASSLDRLAIYGYTF.

The chain combines TRBV7-9 with TRBJ2-5; either TRBD1 or TRBD2 may supply D (5 bases each). V lost 8 bases, J lost 5 bases, and 15 bases lay in between. CDR3 size: 13 residues. CDR1 is SEHNR and CDR2 is FQNEAQ in the germline V gene (reference sequence). The CDR3 DNA reads as TGTGCCAGCGGGGACGAGGGTCCGGAGACCCAGTACTTC. Amino acids: CASGDEGPETQYF.

This clonotype was observed at least ten times. V and J are TRBV7-8 and TRBJ1-2, with 9 bases identical to TRBD1. The germline gives CDR1 SGHVS, CDR2 FQNEAQ. The CDR3 sequence is 16 residues long. Trimming cost V 2 bases and J 4 bases; bases outside gene matches: 8. CDR3 sequence reads: CASSLTRDRAFYGYTF. For the CDR3, the DNA is TGTGCCAGCAGCTTAACCCGGGACAGGGCCTTCTATGGCTACACCTTC.

V is TRBV19 and J is TRBJ1-2; TRBD1 matches 7 bases. The germline V gene encodes CDR1 LNHDA and CDR2 SQIVND (reference sequence). Trimming removed 6 bases from V and 5 bases from J; junction bases left unmatched: 21. The CDR3 contains 18 residues. CDR3 sequence: CASSLRGPLSGQRYGYTF. The CDR3 DNA is TGTGCCAGTAGCCTAAGGGGTCCATTATCGGGACAGAGATATGGCTACACCTTC.

The CDR3 sequence: CASSLEPQGRNIQYF. DNA of the CDR3: TGTGCCAGCAGCTTAGAGCCCCAGGGCCGAAACATTCAGTACTTC. The rearrangement joins TRBV7-2 to TRBJ2-4; D possibly corresponds to TRBD1 (5 bases). This CDR3 contains 15 residues. The germline V gene has CDR1 SGHTA and CDR2 FQGNSA. With 1 base removed from V and 6 bases from J, the gap between germline ends came to 13 bases.

This clonotype was seen a few times. The chain combines TRBV10-3 with TRBJ1-2; 7 bases match TRBD1. The V gene end was trimmed by 6 bases and the J gene end by 4 bases; junction bases not matched to a gene: 11. This CDR3 is 15 amino acids long. The germline V gene has CDR1 ENHRY and CDR2 SYGVKD. DNA for the CDR3: TGTGCCATCAGAGACACACAGGGGAGCATCTATGGCTACACCTTC. Protein product: CAIRDTQGSIYGYTF.

The chain recombines TRBV29-1 with TRBJ2-2, with 11 bases that match TRBD2. The length of the CDR3 is 18 residues. Germline CDR1 is SQVTM and CDR2 is ANQGSEA. The V gene end was trimmed by 3 bases and the J gene end by 4 bases; junction bases not matched to a gene: 13. CDR3 residues: CSVDVGTSGQKITGELFF. Here the CDR3 DNA reads TGCAGCGTTGACGTCGGGACTAGCGGCCAAAAGATCACCGGGGAGCTGTTTTTT.

This chain uses TRBV14 with TRBJ1-6, with D possibly matching TRBD1 (5 bases). Germline V gives CDR1 SGHDN, CDR2 FVKESK. The CDR3 extends over 15 amino acids. Trimming left V 1 base short and J 3 bases short, with 7 bases between. The CDR3 loop is CASSQGQSYNSPLHF. The CDR3 DNA is TGTGCCAGCAGCCAAGGACAGAGCTATAATTCACCCCTCCACTTT.

This clonotype was counted a single time. The chain has TRBV6-2 or TRBV6-3 and TRBJ2-3, with 8 bases fitting TRBD2. With 5 bases clipped from V and 2 bases from J, the junction kept 6 bases outside the gene matches. This CDR3 contains 15 residues. The V gene's germline CDR1 is MNHEY and CDR2 SVGEGT. CDR3 DNA sequence: TGTGCCAGCAGTGATGCGGGAGGCCTCACAGATACGCAGTATTTT. It specifies CASSDAGGLTDTQYF.

The chain couples TRBV25-1 to TRBJ2-4; D not certain. The CDR3 totals 11 residues. In germline, CDR1 is MGHDK, CDR2 SYGVNS. Between the trimmed V and J ends, which lost 4 bases and 6 bases, there was a span of 4 bases. In DNA, the CDR3 is TGTGCCAGCAGTGGTGTAAACATTCAGTACTTC. This sequence encodes CASSGVNIQYF.

The chain is built from TRBV5-5 and TRBJ2-3; D call uncertain. V was clipped by 4 bases and J by 0 bases, with 12 bases between them. This CDR3 contains 15 residues. CDR1 is SGHKS and CDR2 is YYEKEE in the germline V gene (reference sequence). The CDR3 here is CASSLQTYSTDTQYF. CDR3 nucleotide sequence: TGTGCCAGCAGCCTCCAGACTTATAGCACAGATACGCAGTATTTT.

In this sample, this clonotype turned up a few times. The CDR3 loop is CAWSTGQGFQPQHF. DNA of the CDR3: TGTGCCTGGAGTACGGGACAGGGTTTTCAGCCCCAGCATTTT. The V and J genes are TRBV30 and TRBJ1-5; 9 bases are shared with TRBD1. Germline CDR1 reads GTSNPN; CDR2 reads SVGIG (reference sequence). The CDR3 extends over 14 amino acids. The junction had 5 bases not matched to a gene; V was cut back by 2 bases and J by 6 bases.

This clonotype was observed at least ten times. V and J are TRBV7-2 and TRBJ2-5; D unresolved. V was pared by 0 bases and J by 4 bases, with 12 bases between. CDR3 length: 15 amino acids. Per germline, CDR1 SGHTA and CDR2 FQGNSA. The CDR3 DNA sequence: TGTGCCAGCAGCTTAGCCTCAGAGAGACGAGAGACCCAGTACTTC. Translation gives CASSLASERRETQYF.

This chain joins TRBV12-5 and TRBJ2-1, with D perhaps TRBD2 (6 bases). CDR1 and CDR2 from the germline V gene are LGHNT and FRNRAP. Trimming pared 5 bases from V and 4 bases from J, leaving 9 bases between. This CDR3 region has 13 residues. CDR3 coding DNA: TGTGCTAGTGGTCCGGACTATTACAATGAGCAGTTCTTC. It yields the protein CASGPDYYNEQFF.

In its sample, this clonotype was seen a few times. The genes are TRBV6-6 and TRBJ2-3, with 7 nucleotides matching TRBD1. Germline V lookup: CDR1 MNHNY, CDR2 SVGAGI (reference sequence). The V segment lost 10 bases and the J segment 2 bases; nucleotides outside the gene matches: 9. The CDR3 has 14 residues. For the CDR3, the DNA is TGTGCCACCCGTCCAGGGGGTTCCACAGATACGCAGTATTTT. Translating gives CATRPGGSTDTQYF.

This clonotype has more than one count but fewer than ten. The V call is TRBV12-3 or TRBV12-4, the J call TRBJ2-7, with D maybe TRBD2 (6 bases). The V end lost 5 bases, the J end lost 4 bases, and 9 bases lay between the germline ends. There are 12 residues in the CDR3. The CDR3 coding sequence is TGTGCCAGCAGTAGAGGGACTTACGAGCAGTACGTC. Protein sequence: CASSRGTYEQYV.

This clonotype was seen many times. This chain links TRBV6-1 with TRBJ2-1; D could derive from TRBD1 or TRBD2 (5 bases each). V was cut by 8 bases and J by 1 base, with 18 bases left in between. CDR1 is MNHNS, CDR2 SASEGT, per germline. This CDR3 has 16 residues. The CDR3 sequence: CASEKIRGGSYNEQFF. CDR3 coding DNA: TGTGCCAGCGAGAAGATACGGGGCGGGTCCTACAATGAGCAGTTCTTC.